This TCR beta chain was captured in a study of somatic mutations in cytotoxic T cells in rheumatoid arthritis. General observations from the study: Per patient, the largest CD8+ clone was found to exceed 20% of CD8+ cells in about an eighth of the 65 cases. An increase in CD8+ clonality with age was seen in rheumatoid arthritis patients but not in healthy controls.

Positive magnetic bead selection isolated CD4+ and CD8+ cells, and flow cytometry checked purity. This CDR3 has 20 amino acids. CDR1 and CDR2 from the germline V gene are MGHRA and YSYEKL. The V and J ends lost 1 base and 0 bases respectively, with 19 bases between them. In regard to this clone: Antigen specificity is unknown. The same CDR3 arises from other DNA sequences in this sample as well.

Generated by immunoSEQ multiplex PCR, the TCRdb table keeps only in-frame clones and is missing some. The sample has roughly 2,200 clones; around four fifths are singletons. The chain joins TRBV4-1 to TRBJ2-6; D call uncertain. The sequenced material came from CD8+ T cells sorted from blood. The receptor comes from an adult with rheumatoid arthritis. CDR3 DNA sequence: TGCGCCAGCAGCCAAGTTCGGGTTGGATACGTCATCTCTGGGGCCAACGTCCTGACTTTC. This codes for CASSQVRVGYVISGANVLTF.